Following are 11 T cell receptor beta chains from one sample sequenced in a study of T cell responses to AZD1222 COVID-19 vaccine (dated by TCRdb to 2020 to 2022). The protocol used for the library was the immunoSEQ multiplex PCR assay. The table was pulled from immuneACCESS by TCRdb, which kept in-frame rearrangements only. Such tables lose some clones; where checked, under half of the loss comes from unresolved V genes, and the rest has no known cause. The sample yields more than 95,000 clones; approximately 90% were counted once. In total, the top ten clones hold 6.5% to 7.5% of the sample. What the time point label conveys for this sample: about 28 days (+/-7) after the second vaccine dose. The input for sequencing was peripheral blood, taken 28 days after the second AZD1222 dose. Receptors were obtained from an adult who received the AZD1222 COVID-19 vaccine.

The V call is TRBV11-2, the J call TRBJ2-1; 7 bases map to TRBD2. CDR1 is SGHAT, CDR2 FQNNGV, per germline. The CDR3 runs to 16 residues. V lost 3 bases to trimming and J lost 3 bases; unmatched junction nucleotides: 8. The CDR3 here is CASSFSGGRDYNEQFF. The CDR3 DNA sequence: TGTGCCAGCAGCTTTTCGGGGGGTCGGGACTACAATGAGCAGTTCTTC.

The chain links TRBV3-1 (or the pseudogene TRBV3-2) to TRBJ1-1, with unresolved D. CDR1 and CDR2 from the germline V gene are LGHDT and YNNKEL (reference sequence). V lost 5 bases, J lost 4 bases, and 11 bases lay in between. The CDR3 is made up of 13 amino acids. Here the CDR3 reads CASSWSIRTEAFF. CDR3 in DNA: TGTGCCAGCAGCTGGTCAATTCGCACTGAAGCTTTCTTT.

The J gene is TRBJ2-3, the V gene TRBV6-2 or TRBV6-3; no clear D gene. The germline CDR1 and CDR2 sequences are MNHEY and SVGEGT. V was pared by 2 bases and J by 2 bases, with 8 bases between. The CDR3 is 14 amino acids. CDR3 region: CASSYGSDTDTQYF. CDR3 bases: TGTGCCAGCAGTTACGGCTCGGACACAGATACGCAGTATTTT.

As for this clone: It is unclear where the CDR3 begins or ends on the DNA, so no DNA is shown, and the CDR3 is as TCRdb lists it. V usage is TRBV21-1 and J usage is TRBJ1-2. TRBV21-1 is assigned pseudogene status. The CDR3 is made up of 15 amino acids, end residues included. The CDR3 reads CASSKWGRGTVGYTF.

V usage is TRBV6-2 or TRBV6-3 and J usage is TRBJ2-2; D is unclear. V gave up 2 bases and J gave up 2 bases, with 9 bases separating them. Germline lookup yields CDR1 MNHEY and CDR2 SVGEGT. The CDR3 loop spans 15 amino acids. The CDR3 DNA follows: TGTGCCAGCAGTTACGACTCTAGAAACACCGGGGAGCTGTTTTTT. Protein sequence: CASSYDSRNTGELFF.

The rearrangement uses TRBV19 and TRBJ1-2; D gene uncertain. The CDR3 has 13 residues. Germline V lookup: CDR1 LNHDA, CDR2 SQIVND (reference sequence). Trimming cost V 1 base and J 4 bases, with 7 bases left between them. The CDR3 bases are TGTGCCAGTAGTATAGTGAACAGCTATGGCTACACCTTC. Its protein product is CASSIVNSYGYTF. Variable domain in full (rest from reference TRBV19 and TRBJ1-2): DGGITQSPKYLFRKEGQNVTLSCEQNLNHDAMYWYRQDPGQGLRLIYYSQIVNDFQKGDIAEGYSVSREKKESFPLTVTSAQKNPTAFYLCASSIVNSYGYTFGSGTRLTVV.

This clone was counted a single time. The chain carries TRBV14 and TRBJ2-1; D tentatively fits TRBD1 or TRBD2 (5 bases each). The CDR3 runs to 13 residues. Germline CDR1 is SGHDN and CDR2 is FVKESK. V was trimmed by 1 base and J by 10 bases, leaving 11 bases between them. The CDR3 DNA follows: TGTGCCAGCAGCCAAGTTGGGGGAAGCGAGCAGTTCTTC. This gives the protein CASSQVGGSEQFF.

The J gene is TRBJ1-6, the V gene TRBV14; D is unclear. The CDR3 covers 13 residues. Trimming shortened V by 4 bases and J by 10 bases, and 11 bases separated the two germline ends. The germline CDR1 and CDR2 sequences are SGHDN and FVKESK. CDR3 sequence reads: CASSPSRGSPLHF. CDR3 nucleotide sequence: TGTGCCAGCAGCCCGTCTCGTGGATCACCCCTCCACTTT.

This chain uses TRBV12-3 or TRBV12-4 with TRBJ1-2; D is perhaps TRBD1 (5 bases). The V gene lost 8 bases and the J gene lost 6 bases, with 10 bases spanning the gap. This CDR3 is built from 11 residues. The chain's CDR3 is CASRGGDGYTF. As DNA, the CDR3 is TGTGCCAGCCGGGGGGGGGATGGCTACACCTTC.

The rearrangement links TRBV6-2 or TRBV6-3 to TRBJ1-2; D not certain. The CDR3 has 15 residues. Per the germline V gene, CDR1 is MNHEY and CDR2 is SVGEGT. V shed 2 bases and J shed 0 bases, with 10 bases lying between them. The CDR3 sequence is CASSYPWRTNYGYTF. The CDR3, as DNA: TGTGCCAGCAGTTACCCCTGGAGGACTAACTATGGCTACACCTTC.

This chain links TRBV2 with TRBJ1-5; 10 bases agree with TRBD1. The CDR3 has 15 amino acids. With V trimmed by 6 bases and J by 6 bases, 8 bases remained unmatched. From germline, CDR1 is SNHLY and CDR2 FYNNEI. The CDR3 spells CASRVGTGVVQPQHF. The DNA of the CDR3 is TGTGCCAGCAGGGTCGGGACAGGGGTGGTTCAGCCCCAGCATTTT.